These T cell receptor beta chains were read from a single sample in a study of molecular identifiers for immune sequencing clone quantification. One entry per CDR3 protein results from TCRdb running MiXCR on the PCR reads. Counted here are more than 85,000 distinct CDR3 sequences, around 33% occurring once; the ten biggest clones make up around 4%. Source material: naive CD8+ T cells from blood, with Jurkat cell RNA spiked in. Every receptor here comes from a human donor in good health. Some libraries in this study had Jurkat cell RNA spiked in. Both conserved end residues are part of each CDR3.

v_call | cdr3_aa
TRBV20-1 | CSAGGRIAYEQYF
TRBV27 | CASSLGLTYEQYF
TRBV6-6 | CASSHPAGYEQYF
TRBV28 | CASTLGLYNEQFF
TRBV28 | CASSPQYSSVRGIQYF
TRBV28 | CATVLAVHEQYF
TRBV7-9 | CASSSYRDSHYEQYF
TRBV6-2/TRBV6-3 | CATTDYPFAETQYF
TRBV4-1 | CASSHVFAPRPYTEAIF
TRBV28 | CAGSQRRREDKQYF